This T cell receptor beta chain was profiled in a study of regulatory T cells in long-lasting Graves disease. Notes on the study in general: The work looked only at peripheral blood and did not look at thyroid tissue.

According to the study, TCR beta libraries were built with iRepertoire HTBI primers and CDR3-region Arm-PCR. TCRdb passed the multiplex PCR reads through MiXCR, listing each CDR3 protein once. The sample has about 620,000 distinct CDR3 sequences, roughly 15% seen once; the top ten hold 18%. This sample's time point: newly diagnosed GD, antithyroid drugs for less than 3 months. Following extraction of RNA from PBMCs, that RNA was used to make the TCR library. V gave up 4 bases and J gave up 2 bases; unmatched junction bases: 9. CDR1 is SGHRS and CDR2 is YFSETQ in the germline V gene. The CDR3 is made up of 18 amino acids. Of note for this clonotype: The antigen is not known.

The same sample was also used in a study of T cells in Graves' hyperthyroidism and ophthalmopathy. That study adds: First-round RT-PCR of the TCR CDR3 relied on the HTBI primer set. Blood held most thyroid clonotypes expanded above 0.001 frequency. The model foresaw ophthalmopathy a median roughly 6.3 months prior to onset.

The sequence came from a woman aged 30 to 39 with Graves disease. Sequenced here: peripheral blood mononuclear cells (PBMCs), sampled at new diagnosis, from a patient treated with antithyroid drugs. The chain is built from TRBV5-1 and TRBJ2-1, with 13 bases fitting TRBD2. CDR3 bases: TGCGCCAGCAGCGGGGGACTAGCGGGAAGGGTGACCTACAATGAGCAGTTCTTC. Its translation: CASSGGLAGRVTYNEQFF.